This T cell receptor beta chain comes out of a study of blood T cell repertoires in COVID-19. CDR3 length: 16 residues. V dropped 8 bases and J dropped 8; count of bases not matched to a gene: 12. CDR1 is SNHLY, CDR2 FYNNEI, per germline. This clone was counted between two and nine times. Measured with immunoSEQ multiplex PCR; TCRdb has only the in-frame clones, and not every one. This sample has 300,000 to 350,000 clones, with roughly 89% found just once. The rearrangement links TRBV2 to TRBJ2-1, with 13 bases fitting TRBD2. This TCR came from a woman aged 18-29 years with acute COVID-19. Sequencing was performed on PBMCs or T cells enriched from blood (not recorded which). The CDR3 is CASWTGLAGARHEQFF. In DNA, the CDR3 is TGTGCCAGCTGGACTGGACTAGCGGGAGCCCGGCATGAGCAGTTCTTC.